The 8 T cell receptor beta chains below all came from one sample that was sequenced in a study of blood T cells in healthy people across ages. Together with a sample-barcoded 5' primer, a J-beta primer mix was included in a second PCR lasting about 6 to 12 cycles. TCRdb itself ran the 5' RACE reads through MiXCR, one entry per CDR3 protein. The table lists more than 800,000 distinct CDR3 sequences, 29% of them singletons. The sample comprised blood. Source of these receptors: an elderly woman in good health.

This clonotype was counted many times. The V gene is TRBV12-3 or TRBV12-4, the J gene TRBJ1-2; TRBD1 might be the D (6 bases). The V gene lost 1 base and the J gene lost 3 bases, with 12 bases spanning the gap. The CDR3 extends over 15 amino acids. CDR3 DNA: TGTGCCAGCAGTTTAGAGGGGGGCGGCCACTATGGCTACACCTTC. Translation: CASSLEGGGHYGYTF.

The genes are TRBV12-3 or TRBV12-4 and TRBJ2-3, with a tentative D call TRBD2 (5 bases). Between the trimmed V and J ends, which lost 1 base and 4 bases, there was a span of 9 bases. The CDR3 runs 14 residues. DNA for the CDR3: TGTGCCAGCAGTTTAGGAAGTAGCGCAGATACGCAGTATTTT. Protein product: CASSLGSSADTQYF.

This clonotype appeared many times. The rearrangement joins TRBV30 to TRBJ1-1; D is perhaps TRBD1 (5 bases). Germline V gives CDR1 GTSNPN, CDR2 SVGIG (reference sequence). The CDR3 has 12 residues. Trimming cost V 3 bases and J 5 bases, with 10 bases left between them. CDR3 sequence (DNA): TGTGCCTGGAGCGGGGGAAAGACTGAAGCTTTCTTT. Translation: CAWSGGKTEAFF.

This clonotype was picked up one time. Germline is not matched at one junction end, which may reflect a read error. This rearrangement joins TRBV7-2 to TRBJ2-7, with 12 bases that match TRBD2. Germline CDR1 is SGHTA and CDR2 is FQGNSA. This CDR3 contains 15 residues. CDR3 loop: CAGSHRTSGDYEQYF. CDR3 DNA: TGTGCCGGCAGTCACCGGACTAGCGGGGACTACGAGCAGTACTTC.

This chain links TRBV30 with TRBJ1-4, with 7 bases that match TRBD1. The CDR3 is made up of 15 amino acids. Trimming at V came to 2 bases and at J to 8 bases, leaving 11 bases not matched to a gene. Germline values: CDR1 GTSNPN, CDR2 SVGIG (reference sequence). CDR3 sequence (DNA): TGTGCCTGGAGTTCCATGGACAGGATCGAGGAAAAACTGTTTTTT. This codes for CAWSSMDRIEEKLFF.

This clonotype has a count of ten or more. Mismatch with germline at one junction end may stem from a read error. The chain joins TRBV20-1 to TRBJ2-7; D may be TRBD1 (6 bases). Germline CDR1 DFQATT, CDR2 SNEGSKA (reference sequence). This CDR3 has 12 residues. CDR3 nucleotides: TGCAGTGCAAGAGGACAGACCTACGAGCAGTACTTC. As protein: CSARGQTYEQYF.

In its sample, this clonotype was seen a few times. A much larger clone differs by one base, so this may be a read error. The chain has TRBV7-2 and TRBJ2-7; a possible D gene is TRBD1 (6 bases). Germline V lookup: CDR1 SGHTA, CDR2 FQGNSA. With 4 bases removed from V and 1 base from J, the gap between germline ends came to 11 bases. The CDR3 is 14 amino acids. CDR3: CASSWGHQSYEQYF. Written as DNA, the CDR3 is TGTGCCAGCAGCTGGGGACATCAGTCCTACGAGCAGTACTTC.

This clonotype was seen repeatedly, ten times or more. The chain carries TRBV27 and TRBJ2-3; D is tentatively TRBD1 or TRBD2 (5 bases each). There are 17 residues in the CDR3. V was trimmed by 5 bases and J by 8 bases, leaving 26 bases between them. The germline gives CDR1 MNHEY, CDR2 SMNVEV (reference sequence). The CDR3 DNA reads TGTGCCAGCAGTATCGCCCCCAGCCTCAGGGCACGGGGTACGCAGTATTTT. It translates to CASSIAPSLRARGTQYF.